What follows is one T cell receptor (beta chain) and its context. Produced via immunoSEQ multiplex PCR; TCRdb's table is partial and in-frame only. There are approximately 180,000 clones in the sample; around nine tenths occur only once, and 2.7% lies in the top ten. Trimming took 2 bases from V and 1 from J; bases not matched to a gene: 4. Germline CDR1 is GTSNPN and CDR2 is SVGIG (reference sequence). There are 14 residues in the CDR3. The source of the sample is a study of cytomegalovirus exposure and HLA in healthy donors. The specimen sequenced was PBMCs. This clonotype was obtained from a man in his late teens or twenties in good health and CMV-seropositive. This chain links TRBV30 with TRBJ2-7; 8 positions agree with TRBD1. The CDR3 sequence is CAWSPGQGSYEQYF. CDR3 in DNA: TGTGCCTGGAGTCCAGGACAGGGATCCTACGAGCAGTACTTC.